The T cell receptor beta chain under discussion was sequenced for a study of cytomegalovirus exposure and HLA in healthy donors. To note about this clone: Relative to the germline gene, one junction end is altered; a read error may explain this.

Primers: 60 Vbeta forward and 13 Jbeta reverse. This table comes from immunoSEQ multiplex PCR, and its TCRdb copy is limited to in-frame clones, with some not included. Altogether 90,000 to 100,000 clones are present, around 69% being singletons, with the ten largest covering 3.9%. The CDR3 spans 19 residues. Germline values: CDR1 SEHNR, CDR2 FQNEAQ (reference sequence). Sequencing input: PBMCs. The chain recombines TRBV7-9 with TRBJ1-1; a weak D match, TRBD1 (5 bases). This clonotype originated in a man aged 30 to 45 in good health and CMV-seronegative. The CDR3 loop is CSSSSLTAPSQGKNTEAFF. The CDR3 DNA reads as TGTTCCAGCAGCTCACTTACGGCCCCTTCCCAGGGAAAGAACACTGAAGCTTTCTTT.